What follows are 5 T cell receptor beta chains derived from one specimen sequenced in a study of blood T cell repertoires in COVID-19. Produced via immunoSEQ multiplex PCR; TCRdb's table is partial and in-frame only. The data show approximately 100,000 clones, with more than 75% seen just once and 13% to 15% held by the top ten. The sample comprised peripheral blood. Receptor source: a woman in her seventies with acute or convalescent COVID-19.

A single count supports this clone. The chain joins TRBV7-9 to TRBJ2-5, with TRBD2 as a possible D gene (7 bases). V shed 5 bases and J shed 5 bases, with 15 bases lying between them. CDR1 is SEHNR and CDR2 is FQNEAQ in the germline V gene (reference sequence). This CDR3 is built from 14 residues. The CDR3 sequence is CASSQEQGGETQYF. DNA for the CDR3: TGTGCCAGCAGCCAGGAACAGGGAGGGGAGACCCAGTACTTC.

Here the CDR3 DNA reads TGTGCCAGCAGTTTTTCAGGGACAAAAAACAATGAGCAGTTCTTC. It encodes CASSFSGTKNNEQFF. The rearrangement uses TRBV28 and TRBJ2-1; perhaps TRBD1 as D (6 bases). V shed 3 bases and J shed 5 bases, with 14 bases lying between them. This CDR3 comprises 15 residues. CDR1 MDHEN and CDR2 SYDVKM come from the germline V gene.

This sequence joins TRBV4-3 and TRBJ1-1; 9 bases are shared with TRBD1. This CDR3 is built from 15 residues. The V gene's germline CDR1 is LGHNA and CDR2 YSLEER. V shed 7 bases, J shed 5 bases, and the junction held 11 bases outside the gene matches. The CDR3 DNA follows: TGCGCCAGCAATCCCGGGACAGGGAGAGGTACTGAAGCTTTCTTT. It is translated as CASNPGTGRGTEAFF.

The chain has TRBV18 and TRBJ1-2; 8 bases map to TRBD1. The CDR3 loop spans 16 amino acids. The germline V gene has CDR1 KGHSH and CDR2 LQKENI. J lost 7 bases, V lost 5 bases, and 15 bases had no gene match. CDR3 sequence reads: CASSSSSGGASVGYTF. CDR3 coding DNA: TGTGCCAGCTCATCAAGTTCAGGGGGCGCATCGGTTGGCTACACCTTC. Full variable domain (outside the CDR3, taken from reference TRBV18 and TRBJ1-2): NAGVMQNPRHLVRRRGQEARLRCSPMKGHSHVYWYRQLPEEGLKFMVYLQKENIIDESGMPKERFSAEFPKEGPSILRIQQVVRGDSAAYFCASSSSSGGASVGYTFGSGTRLTVV.

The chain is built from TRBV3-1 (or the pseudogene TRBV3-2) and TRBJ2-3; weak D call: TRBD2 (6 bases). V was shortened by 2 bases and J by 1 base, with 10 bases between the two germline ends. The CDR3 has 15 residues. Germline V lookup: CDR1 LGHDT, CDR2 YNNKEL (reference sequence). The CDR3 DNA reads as TGTGCCAGCAGCCAATCGGGGGTTGGCACAGATACGCAGTATTTT. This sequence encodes CASSQSGVGTDTQYF.